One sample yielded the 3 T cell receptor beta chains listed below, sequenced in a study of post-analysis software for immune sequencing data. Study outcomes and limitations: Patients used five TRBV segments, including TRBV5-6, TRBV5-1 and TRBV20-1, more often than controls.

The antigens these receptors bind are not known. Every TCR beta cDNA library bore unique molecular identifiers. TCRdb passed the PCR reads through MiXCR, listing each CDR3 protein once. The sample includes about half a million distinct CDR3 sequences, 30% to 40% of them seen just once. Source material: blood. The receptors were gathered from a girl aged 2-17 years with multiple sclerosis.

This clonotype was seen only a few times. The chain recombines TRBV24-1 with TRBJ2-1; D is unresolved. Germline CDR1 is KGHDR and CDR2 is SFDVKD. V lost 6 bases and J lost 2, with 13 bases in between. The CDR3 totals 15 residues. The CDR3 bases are TGTGCCACCAGTCGAAACGGGCGGACCTACAATGAGCAGTTCTTC. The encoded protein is CATSRNGRTYNEQFF.

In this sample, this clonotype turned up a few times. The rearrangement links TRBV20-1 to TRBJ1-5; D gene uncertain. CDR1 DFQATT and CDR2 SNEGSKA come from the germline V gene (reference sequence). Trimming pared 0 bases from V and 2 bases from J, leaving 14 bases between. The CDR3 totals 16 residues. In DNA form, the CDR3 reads TGCAGTGCTAGAGATCCCACTCAGAAGGGCAATCAGCCCCAGCATTTT. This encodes CSARDPTQKGNQPQHF.

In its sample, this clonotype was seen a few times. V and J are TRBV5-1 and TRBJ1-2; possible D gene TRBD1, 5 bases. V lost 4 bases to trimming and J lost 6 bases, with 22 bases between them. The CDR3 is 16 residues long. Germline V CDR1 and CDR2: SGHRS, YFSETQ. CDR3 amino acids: CASSLGWMGRSDGYTF. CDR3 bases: TGCGCCAGCAGCCTCGGGTGGATGGGGCGGTCGGATGGCTACACCTTC.